This T cell receptor beta chain was recovered during a study of blood T cells in healthy people across ages. Alongside a J-beta primer mix, a sample-barcoded 5' primer served in a second PCR lasting roughly 7 to 12 cycles. TCRdb re-derived calls from the 5' RACE reads in MiXCR, one entry per CDR3 protein. The data show around 870,000 distinct CDR3 sequences, with roughly 26% seen just once and around 15% held by the top ten. This clonotype appeared many times. Germline V lookup: CDR1 SGHDT, CDR2 YYEEEE. V lost 4 bases, J lost 2 bases, and 6 bases stayed unmatched. CDR3 size: 15 residues. The sequence was collected from a woman of 80 years or more in good health. The chain is built from TRBV5-6 and TRBJ2-5; 9 bases agree with TRBD2. The specimen sequenced was blood. CDR3 in DNA: TGTGCCAGCAGCACAGCGGGGGGCTCTCAAGAGACCCAGTACTTC. Translating it yields CASSTAGGSQETQYF.